This T cell receptor (beta chain) was sequenced in a study of blood T cell repertoires in COVID-19. Sequencing used immunoSEQ multiplex PCR; TCRdb keeps in-frame clones, though not all of them. The sample has approximately 70,000 clones, around nine tenths seen once; the top ten hold around 3.6%. Material for sequencing was peripheral blood. The receptor's source is a woman aged 50 to 65 with COVID-19, enrolled during active disease.

The CDR3 bases are TGTGCCAGCAGCCCCCGAAGGGGCCCCACAGATACGCAGTATTTT. The encoded protein is CASSPRRGPTDTQYF. The genes are TRBV7-2 and TRBJ2-3; D perhaps matches TRBD1 (5 bases). Germline V gene sequence: CDR1 SGHTA, CDR2 FQGNSA. This CDR3 comprises 15 residues. The germline V and J ends were trimmed by 5 bases and 2 bases, with 14 bases remaining between them.